The rows below give T cell receptor beta chains drawn from one sample of a study of human thymus T cells. Measured with immunoSEQ multiplex PCR; TCRdb has only the in-frame clones, and not every one. The data show under 150,000 clones, around 94% seen once. The sequencing input was thymus tissue. The receptors come from a boy younger than two with a congenital heart defect but otherwise immunologically healthy. CDR3s include the opening cysteine and the closing phenylalanine or tryptophan. A D gene is named only where the DNA matches it firmly. Clone size, where shown, is once, few, many, or a class for clones that have expanded.

cdr3_length d_call clone_size v_call cdr3_aa
15 NA NA TRBV6-5 CASSYGPRRYNEQFF
15 TRBD1 NA TRBV6-1 CASSGTGAPTDTQYF
21 TRBD2 once TRBV4-3 CASSQDRGRVARGGLYNEQFF
16 NA once TRBV7-6 CASSSIGAKSVGELFF
14 TRBD1 NA TRBV15 CATSERQGLDGYTF
14 NA NA TRBV7-2 CASSLAGTLNIQYF
16 TRBD1 NA TRBV6-5 CASSYSGTGAGNTIYF
15 TRBD2 once TRBV13 CASSLSGGPTDTQYF
13 TRBD1 NA TRBV7-9 CASSPGTAYGYTF
17 NA NA TRBV7-6 CASSLKPLVGPLNEQFF
15 TRBD1 NA TRBV7-6 CASSLRGQDSYEQYF
13 NA NA TRBV5-6 CASSLREVYGYTF
18 NA NA TRBV7-9 CASSCSPDNTGTNYGYTF
16 NA NA TRBV4-1 CASSQDQGYEGYEQYF
15 NA NA TRBV10-2 CASSERGDRLNTIYF
15 NA NA TRBV11-2 CASSLDGGQGNTIYF
15 NA NA TRBV4-3 CASSQDQTAEETQYF
16 TRBD2 NA TRBV11-2 CASSLDSREGAGELFF
15 NA NA TRBV28 CASSFGGGLPYGYTF
11 NA NA TRBV29-1 CSVEGTDTQYF
15 TRBD1 NA TRBV7-2 CASSLWDRGIDTQYF
15 TRBD1 NA TRBV19 CASSITGGSGNTIYF
16 TRBD2 NA TRBV7-2 CASSLGSGGTYNEQFF
15 NA NA TRBV7-8 CASSLIGGPNSPLHF
15 TRBD1 NA TRBV5-4 CASSEDRGLDSPLHF
15 TRBD1 NA TRBV4-1 CASSDDRTGPRGYTF
15 NA NA TRBV6-6 CASSYSTGAGNTIYF
15 NA NA TRBV18 CASSPPSESTDTQYF
15 TRBD1 NA TRBV14 CASSQGTGGTDTQYF
13 TRBD1 NA TRBV9 CASSKTGGSGYTF
15 NA NA TRBV5-6 CASSPLQGSSYEQYF
11 NA NA TRBV20-1 CSAPGHNEQFF
16 TRBD1 NA TRBV6-6 CASSYSSPGTDNEQFF
16 NA NA TRBV23-1 CASSQPRQVANYGYTF
16 NA NA TRBV5-4 CASSLAVVTVRQPQHF
12 NA NA TRBV30 CAWSLGGNTIYF
16 NA NA TRBV7-2 CASRYSRVANQETQYF
18 TRBD2 NA TRBV7-2 CASSFRETSGGTQETQYF
18 NA NA TRBV7-6 CASSPPGNPKFHNYGYTF
13 NA NA TRBV6-6 CASIERGVNTIYF
14 NA NA TRBV27 CASSRRGINEKLFF
15 NA NA TRBV4-1 CASSPRGTYNSPLHF
15 TRBD1 NA TRBV11-2 CASSSGQATNEKLFF
11 NA NA TRBV19 CASTPGEKLFF
14 NA NA TRBV18 CASQGEAVDAEQYF
14 TRBD1 NA TRBV27 CASSSTGGTDEQYF
17 NA NA TRBV5-4 CASSSYYRDTHQETQYF
16 TRBD2 NA TRBV4-2 CASSHPRLAGTDTQYF
20 TRBD1 NA TRBV19 CASSIYSFKVGTGVSDTQYF
15 NA NA TRBV11-2 CASSPLGGTNEKLFF
14 NA NA TRBV7-3 CASMSAPNTGELFF
14 TRBD2 NA TRBV29-1 CSVPTGPSGEDQYF
16 NA NA TRBV5-6 CASSLALTGRGDTQYF